Listed below are T cell receptor beta chains from one sample, sequenced in a study of T-cell memory formation after mild COVID-19. TCRdb processed the 5' RACE reads anew with MiXCR; each CDR3 protein has one entry. Here the sample spans 49,000 or so distinct CDR3 sequences, approximately 7.6% being singletons. The material sequenced was PBMCs or a T cell subset sorted from them (not recorded which). These TCRs come from a man between 18 and 35 years old who had mild COVID-19 (a few samples of this study predate the infection). Cell type and time point are not known. The CDR3 runs from the conserved cysteine through the conserved F or W. The D gene is left open where the match is weak. Clone size, where shown, is once, few, many, or a class for clones that have expanded.

TGTGCCACCAGTGACACTGGGGGGGGGCCCAACACTGAAGCTTTCTTT CATSDTGGGPNTEAFF TRBJ1-1 TRBV24-1 - -
TGTGCCAGCAGCCCAGGACAGGGGGCCCGGGGTGAGCAGTTCTTC CASSPGQGARGEQFF TRBJ2-1 TRBV5-4 few TRBD1
TGCAGTGCTGCCGGAGAGGGTGATGAGCAGTTCTTC CSAAGEGDEQFF TRBJ2-1 TRBV20-1 many -
TGTGCCAGCAGTGACCAGACTAGCGGGGGGGCGGAGACCCAGTACTTC CASSDQTSGGAETQYF TRBJ2-5 TRBV27 - TRBD2
TGTGCCAGCAGCCTCATGGGGCGGACTGAAGCTTTCTTT CASSLMGRTEAFF TRBJ1-1 TRBV11-3 - -
TGCGCCAGCAGCAAAGGAAGACAGCGCGGGGAGACCCAGTACTTC CASSKGRQRGETQYF TRBJ2-5 TRBV4-1 many -
TGCGCCAGCAGTGAGTCGTGGATTAGCACAGATACGCAGTATTTT CASSESWISTDTQYF TRBJ2-3 TRBV10-2 - -
TGCGCCAGCAGCTTCCGGGACAGCACCAACGTCCTGACTTTC CASSFRDSTNVLTF TRBJ2-6 TRBV5-1 - TRBD1
TGTGCCACCAGTGATTCACTAGGCGATACGCAGTATTTT CATSDSLGDTQYF TRBJ2-3 TRBV24-1 many -
TGCAGCGTGGGAGCAGGGGGCGATGAGCAGTTCTTC CSVGAGGDEQFF TRBJ2-1 TRBV29-1 many TRBD1
TGCGCCAGCAGCCCCCACAGGGGTGAGCAGTTCTTC CASSPHRGEQFF TRBJ2-1 TRBV4-3 many TRBD1
TGCGCCAGCAGCTTGACCGGGACTAGCGCCAATGAGCAGTTCTTC CASSLTGTSANEQFF TRBJ2-1 TRBV5-1 few TRBD2
TGCAGCGTCCTCAGGGGGCATAGAGATACGCAGTATTTT CSVLRGHRDTQYF TRBJ2-3 TRBV29-1 - TRBD1
TGTGCCAGCAGCGTTCGAGGGGGGGTTCCCTACAATGAGCAGTTCTTC CASSVRGGVPYNEQFF TRBJ2-1 TRBV9 - -
TGCGCCACTCGGGACAGTGGGAACATTCAGTACTTC CATRDSGNIQYF TRBJ2-4 TRBV5-1 - TRBD1
TGTGCCACCAGTGACGGGACTAGCGGGGGTAGTGAGCAGTTCTTC CATSDGTSGGSEQFF TRBJ2-1 TRBV24-1 - TRBD2
TGCGCCAGCAGCCAAGCCGCGGACAGGGTCCCGGTCCAGTACTTC CASSQAADRVPVQYF TRBJ2-5 TRBV4-1 few TRBD1
TGCGCCAGCAGCTTGTCCACTCCAGGGGGCGGAAACACCATATATTTT CASSLSTPGGGNTIYF TRBJ1-3 TRBV5-1 - TRBD1
TGTGCCACCAGTGATGGCGGGACGGGCAACTATGGCTACACCTTC CATSDGGTGNYGYTF TRBJ1-2 TRBV24-1 - -
TGCAGTGCTAGAGATTTCTCCAGGGGGACCGGGGAGCTGTTTTTT CSARDFSRGTGELFF TRBJ2-2 TRBV20-1 many TRBD1
TGTGCCACCAGTGATTTGCACCCAGGGGGCTGTGGCTACACCTTC CATSDLHPGGCGYTF TRBJ1-2 TRBV24-1 many TRBD1
TGTGCCAGCAGCTCCGGGACAGGGGAGTATTTT CASSSGTGEYF TRBJ2-3 TRBV7-2 many TRBD1
TGTGCCACCAGTGAACGAAGATCCTCTGGGGCCAACGTCCTGACTTTC CATSERRSSGANVLTF TRBJ2-6 TRBV24-1 - -
TGTGCCAGCACCCTCCAGGGGATCAGCACCGGGGAGCTGTTTTTT CASTLQGISTGELFF TRBJ2-2 TRBV5-6 many -
TGTGCCAGCAGCCCCAGATTTCCCAGTGGAGATACGCAGTATTTT CASSPRFPSGDTQYF TRBJ2-3 TRBV3-1 few -
TGTGCCAGCAGCCAAGATGAGCGAAACACCATATATTTT CASSQDERNTIYF TRBJ1-3 TRBV4-2 - -
TGTGCCAGCAGCTTACTCCAAGAGACCCAGTACTTC CASSLLQETQYF TRBJ2-5 TRBV7-9 many -
TGCGCCAGCAGCGTACCACAGGGAGAGGGCACTGAAGCTTTCTTT CASSVPQGEGTEAFF TRBJ1-1 TRBV5-1 few -